This passage covers 6 T cell receptor beta chains from one sample sequenced in a study of TIL therapy for anti-PD-1-resistant metastatic lung cancer (dated by TCRdb to the early 2020s). The immunoSEQ v3 hsTCRB kit was used to amplify TCR beta CDR3 regions from genomic DNA through bias-controlled multiplex PCR. In TCRdb, the immuneACCESS table is reduced to in-frame sequences with V and J assigned. These tables do not hold every clone; where another copy was compared, an unresolved V gene accounts for under half, and the others remain unexplained. The sample table lists more than 20,000 clones, 60% to 70% of them with a count of one. The ten largest clones represent more than 15% of the sample. The time point label on this specimen signifies: pre-treatment sample, taken before nivolumab and TIL therapy. Excised metastases, mostly pleural nodules or supraclavicular lymph nodes, were used as baseline tumor samples and were taken from the same resection from which TIL were grown.

The sample consisted of tumor tissue, taken at baseline. The receptors shown here come from a woman between 30 and 80 years old with non-small cell lung cancer.

In regard to this clone: One end of the junction does not line up with germline, which may come from a read error. This chain joins TRBV7-6 and TRBJ2-2; TRBD2 matches 10 bases. This CDR3 contains 20 residues. The germline gives CDR1 SGHVS, CDR2 FNYEAQ. CDR3 in amino acids: CASSFDPGTSALANTGELFF. In DNA, the CDR3 is TGTGCCAGCAGCTTTGATCCCGGGACTAGCGCCCTAGCGAACACCGGGGAACTGTTTTTT.

The CDR3 DNA sequence: TGTGCCAGCAGTGCCATCTGGGGACAGGGCCAAGAGACCCAGTACTTC. It specifies CASSAIWGQGQETQYF. J is TRBJ2-5 and V is TRBV6-1; 9 bases are shared with TRBD1. The CDR3 contains 16 residues. V trimming: 4 bases; J trimming: 1 base; junction bases outside the gene matches: 7. The germline V gene encodes CDR1 MNHNS and CDR2 SASEGT.

The chain has TRBV19 and TRBJ2-3; 10 bases are a match to TRBD2. Looked up from germline, CDR1 is LNHDA and CDR2 is SQIVND (reference sequence). V was pared by 9 bases and J by 1 base, with 7 bases of the junction left unmatched. This CDR3 spans 15 amino acids. The CDR3 DNA reads TGTGCCAGCAATTATGGACTAGCGGGCACAGATACGCAGTATTTT. Translating it yields CASNYGLAGTDTQYF.

The CDR3 sequence: CASTKSSGVTDTQYF. The CDR3 region has the DNA TGTGCCAGCACCAAGAGTAGCGGTGTAACAGATACGCAGTATTTT. The V gene is TRBV6-6, the J gene TRBJ2-3, with D perhaps matching TRBD2 (6 bases). V lost 7 bases and J 3 bases, leaving 17 bases between the germline ends. The CDR3 totals 15 residues. CDR1 is MNHNY, CDR2 SVGAGI, per germline (reference sequence).

This rearrangement joins TRBV5-1 to TRBJ2-1, with TRBD2 identical over 8 bases. Unmatched junction bases numbered 9, after V lost 2 bases and J lost 8 bases. The CDR3 spans 15 residues. Germline V gene data show CDR1 as SGHRS and CDR2 as YFSETQ. The CDR3 loop reads CASSFRRGRKDEQFF. In DNA, the CDR3 is TGCGCCAGCAGCTTCCGCCGCGGGAGGAAGGATGAGCAGTTCTTC.

The chain couples TRBV11-1 to TRBJ2-3, with D possibly TRBD1 on 5 matching bases. The CDR3 covers 12 residues. Germline lookup yields CDR1 SGHAT and CDR2 FQDESV (reference sequence). Between the trimmed V and J ends, which lost 8 bases and 5 bases, there was a span of 11 bases. The CDR3 reads CASQLRGDTQYF. The CDR3 coding sequence is TGTGCCAGCCAGCTTAGGGGAGATACGCAGTATTTT.